This note documents a single T cell receptor beta chain sequence. The data belong to a study of T cells in Graves' hyperthyroidism and ophthalmopathy. Template material for amplifying TCR beta CDR3 regions consisted of RNA transcripts. The primer set for the first-round RT-PCR of the TCR CDR3 was HTBI. TCRdb itself ran the multiplex PCR reads through MiXCR, one entry per CDR3 protein. The sample has 600,000 or so distinct CDR3 sequences; more than 45% are singletons. The definition of stable Graves' hyperthyroidism was no ophthalmopathy progression within 18 months. The CDR3 consists of 14 residues. CDR1 is SNHLY and CDR2 is FYNNEI in the germline V gene. V shed 8 bases and J 6 bases; nucleotides not matched to a gene: 5.

This rearrangement joins TRBV2 to TRBJ1-6; 9 nucleotides line up with TRBD1. Source material: peripheral blood or thyroid tissue (not recorded which). The sequence came from a woman aged 18-30 years with Graves' hyperthyroidism. The CDR3 DNA follows: TGTGCCAGCCGCATGGACAGGGGTAATTCACCCCTCCACTTT. This gives the protein CASRMDRGNSPLHF.